The 28 T cell receptor beta chains presented below share a single source sample, sequenced in a study of STAT5B mutations in CD4+ large granular lymphocyte leukemia. Here immunoSEQ multiplex PCR was the method, and the copy in TCRdb shows in-frame clones only, minus some. The data contain approximately 30,000 clones, about two thirds of them seen just once; the ten biggest clones take up under 2%. Sequenced material: CD4+ T cells from blood buffy coats. These receptors were taken from a human donor in good health.

The chain joins TRBV18 to TRBJ2-4; D possibly corresponds to TRBD1 (6 bases). V was pared by 6 bases and J by 8 bases, with 17 bases between. Per the germline V gene, CDR1 is KGHSH and CDR2 is LQKENI. There are 14 residues in the CDR3. This chain's CDR3 is CASSQTGPKDIQYF. In DNA, the CDR3 is TGTGCCAGCTCGCAGACAGGACCCAAGGACATTCAGTACTTC.

This clone was seen a handful of times. This sequence joins TRBV11-2 and TRBJ1-1; D is ambiguous. The CDR3 spans 13 residues. In germline, CDR1 is SGHAT, CDR2 FQNNGV. V shed 1 base and J shed 3 bases, with 6 bases lying between them. The CDR3 DNA reads as TGTGCCAGCAGCTTAGTCTCGTACACTGAAGCTTTCTTT. This translates into CASSLVSYTEAFF.

In its sample, this clone is medium-sized (0.01 to 0.1%). The chain joins TRBV5-1 to TRBJ2-2; either TRBD1 or TRBD2 may supply D (6 bases each). Germline lookup yields CDR1 SGHRS and CDR2 YFSETQ. This CDR3 has 15 amino acids. Trimming stripped 6 bases from V and 1 base from J, with 13 bases between. DNA for the CDR3: TGCGCCAGCATCTGGGGGGCGGAGAACACCGGGGAGCTGTTTTTT. Its protein is CASIWGAENTGELFF.

This clone was counted once. The chain uses TRBV15 and TRBJ2-3; maybe TRBD2 (5 bases). V shed 0 bases and J shed 7 bases, with 14 bases lying between them. The germline gives CDR1 LNHNV, CDR2 YYDKDF (reference sequence). The length of the CDR3 is 15 residues. The CDR3 loop reads CATSREEDLHNTQYF. The CDR3 DNA reads TGTGCCACCAGCAGAGAGGAGGACCTGCATAATACGCAGTATTTT.

This clone was detected only a few times. This chain uses TRBV18 with TRBJ1-1; D is unresolved. Germline V gene lookup returns CDR1 KGHSH and CDR2 LQKENI. The CDR3 length is 14 residues. V was shortened by 0 bases and J by 2 bases, with 7 bases between the two germline ends. The CDR3 reads CASSPPADNTEAFF. CDR3 in DNA: TGTGCCAGCTCACCACCTGCGGATAACACTGAAGCTTTCTTT.

The chain carries TRBV6-1 and TRBJ1-2; D is unclear. CDR1 and CDR2 from the germline V gene are MNHNS and SASEGT. The CDR3 has 13 amino acids. With 2 bases removed from V and 4 bases from J, the gap between germline ends came to 8 bases. CDR3: CASSEYEFYGYTF. CDR3 nucleotide sequence: TGTGCCAGCAGTGAATATGAGTTCTATGGCTACACCTTC.

This rearrangement joins TRBV7-9 to TRBJ2-5; perhaps TRBD2 as D (6 bases). CDR1 and CDR2 from the germline V gene are SEHNR and FQNEAQ (reference sequence). Trimming took off 1 base at V and 5 bases at J, with 14 bases between the two ends. The CDR3 is 15 amino acids. The chain's CDR3 is CASSLGAGGAETQYF. Here the CDR3 DNA reads TGTGCCAGCAGCTTAGGGGCCGGCGGGGCGGAGACCCAGTACTTC.

The rearrangement uses TRBV7-2 and TRBJ2-1; TRBD2 is a possible D gene (7 bases). The ends were cut back, 0 bases at V and 4 bases at J, with 10 bases in the middle. Germline V CDR1 and CDR2: SGHTA, FQGNSA. The CDR3 covers 15 residues. The CDR3 DNA is TGTGCCAGCAGCTTAGCGGGGGGGCTGTACAATGAGCAGTTCTTC. Translation: CASSLAGGLYNEQFF. Supplemented by reference TRBV7-2 and TRBJ2-1, the full variable domain reads GAGVSQSPSNKVTEKGKDVELRCDPISGHTALYWYRQSLGQGLEFLIYFQGNSAPDKSGLPSDRFSAERTGGSVSTLTIQRTQQEDSAVYLCASSLAGGLYNEQFFGPGTRLTVL.

V and J are TRBV27 and TRBJ1-1; D unclear. The V and J ends lost 5 bases and 6 bases respectively, with 13 bases between them. This CDR3 contains 13 residues. The germline V gene has CDR1 MNHEY and CDR2 SMNVEV (reference sequence). CDR3 bases: TGTGCCAGCAGTCCCCTTGAAGTCGCTGAAGCTTTCTTT. The encoded protein is CASSPLEVAEAFF.

The chain joins TRBV2 to TRBJ1-4; D gene unclear. This CDR3 comprises 15 residues. The V end lost 4 bases, the J end lost 4 bases, and 13 bases lay between the germline ends. Germline assignment: CDR1 SNHLY and CDR2 FYNNEI. The CDR3 spells CASSGPNSFNEKLFF. The CDR3 region has the DNA TGTGCCAGCAGTGGACCCAACAGCTTTAATGAAAAACTGTTTTTT.

The V and J genes are TRBV25-1 and TRBJ1-6; no firm D call. There are 15 residues in the CDR3. CDR1 is MGHDK and CDR2 is SYGVNS in the germline V gene. Trimming cost V 5 bases and J 0 bases, with 8 bases left between them. The CDR3 region is CASSPRSSYNSPLHF. Written as DNA, the CDR3 is TGTGCCAGCAGTCCCCGAAGCTCCTATAATTCACCCCTCCACTTT.

In this sample, this clone turned up a few times. The chain has TRBV5-4 and TRBJ2-5; D may be TRBD1 or TRBD2 (5 bases each). CDR3 length: 14 residues. Trimming stripped 4 bases from V and 2 bases from J, with 12 bases between. Germline assignment: CDR1 SGHNT and CDR2 YYREEE (reference sequence). The CDR3 DNA follows: TGTGCCAGCAGCCCGGGGTGGGGGCAAGAGACCCAGTACTTC. Translation gives CASSPGWGQETQYF.

The rearrangement uses TRBV12-5 and TRBJ2-7; D may be TRBD1 or TRBD2 (5 bases each). Trimming took 2 bases from V and 5 from J, leaving 25 bases between them. This CDR3 comprises 18 residues. Germline CDR1 reads LGHNT; CDR2 reads FRNRAP. The chain's CDR3 is CASGLILRGPGRYHEQYF. The CDR3 nucleotides read TGTGCTAGTGGTTTGATACTCCGGGGCCCTGGGCGATACCACGAGCAGTACTTC.

The sample holds a few counts of this clone. This sequence joins TRBV5-6 and TRBJ1-2; 7 bases line up with TRBD1. The V segment lost 3 bases and the J segment 8 bases; nucleotides outside the gene matches: 10. The CDR3 length is 14 residues. Germline V CDR1 and CDR2: SGHDT, YYEEEE. CDR3 nucleotide sequence: TGTGCCAGCAGCTACCAAACAGGGGCCGAGGGCTACACCTTC. It yields the protein CASSYQTGAEGYTF.

The rearrangement joins TRBV18 to TRBJ2-2; TRBD2 matches 9 bases. The CDR3 totals 15 residues. V shed 6 bases, J shed 1 base, and the junction held 3 bases outside the gene matches. The germline V gene has CDR1 KGHSH and CDR2 LQKENI. Written as DNA, the CDR3 is TGTGCCAGCTCGCCTAGCGGGGAGAACACCGGGGAGCTGTTTTTT. Protein sequence: CASSPSGENTGELFF.

The chain uses TRBV6-5 and TRBJ2-7, with D perhaps TRBD1 (6 bases). Trimming pared 2 bases from V and 2 bases from J, leaving 13 bases between. The CDR3 contains 15 residues. Germline assignment: CDR1 MNHEY and CDR2 SVGAGI. The CDR3: CASSYVLGGAYEQYF. CDR3 DNA: TGTGCCAGCAGTTACGTATTAGGGGGTGCCTACGAGCAGTACTTC.

This clone appeared a single time. This sequence joins TRBV11-3 and TRBJ1-3; the D is unclear. CDR1 is SGHNT, CDR2 YENEEA, per germline. The CDR3 sequence is 14 residues long. Trimming pared 6 bases from V and 2 bases from J, leaving 11 bases between. CDR3 nucleotide sequence: TGTGCCAGCAGTCCCGTCGGGCCTGGAAACACCATATATTTT. It is translated as CASSPVGPGNTIYF.

The gene calls are TRBV7-3 and TRBJ1-1; TRBD1 might be the D (5 bases). The CDR3 covers 13 residues. CDR1 is SGHTA, CDR2 FQGTGA, per germline. V was pared by 4 bases and J by 5 bases, with 11 bases between. The CDR3 loop is CASSSGAETEAFF. In DNA form, the CDR3 reads TGTGCCAGCAGCTCCGGGGCTGAGACTGAAGCTTTCTTT.

This clone is a singleton in its sample. This rearrangement joins TRBV5-6 to TRBJ1-6; tentative D call: TRBD1 (5 bases). Trimming took 0 bases from V and 0 from J, leaving 13 bases between them. The CDR3 has 18 residues. In germline, CDR1 is SGHDT, CDR2 YYEEEE. The CDR3 reads CASSLVGGASSYNSPLHF. The CDR3 DNA sequence: TGTGCCAGCAGCTTGGTTGGAGGGGCGAGCTCCTATAATTCACCCCTCCACTTT.

This clone has a handful of counts. The rearrangement links TRBV18 to TRBJ1-5; no clear D. CDR1 and CDR2 (germline): KGHSH, LQKENI. Between the trimmed V and J ends, which lost 6 bases and 5 bases, there was a span of 17 bases. The CDR3 runs to 15 residues. The CDR3 nucleotides are TGTGCCAGCTCGCGGTCGGGTACAGTGGATCAGCCCCAGCATTTT. Its translation is CASSRSGTVDQPQHF.

This chain joins TRBV7-9 and TRBJ2-7, with unresolved D. CDR3 length: 12 amino acids. Germline values: CDR1 SEHNR, CDR2 FQNEAQ (reference sequence). V dropped 3 bases and J dropped 0 bases, with 3 bases sitting between them. The CDR3 reads CASSFDSYEQYF. The CDR3 DNA reads TGTGCCAGCAGCTTTGACTCCTACGAGCAGTACTTC.

This clone was counted between two and nine times. The V gene is TRBV6-6, the J gene TRBJ1-1; no firm D call. Trimming stripped 3 bases from V and 2 bases from J, with 10 bases between. The CDR3 is made up of 14 amino acids. CDR1 and CDR2 from the germline V gene are MNHNY and SVGAGI (reference sequence). In nucleotides, the CDR3 is TGTGCCAGCAGTTATGGGATCCTCAACACTGAAGCTTTCTTT. Translation gives CASSYGILNTEAFF.

The J gene is TRBJ1-1, the V gene TRBV27, with 7 bases lining up with TRBD1. Germline trimming cut 4 bases from V and 6 bases from J; bases unmatched to any gene: 14. Germline CDR1 reads MNHEY; CDR2 reads SMNVEV (reference sequence). This CDR3 is built from 16 residues. The DNA of the CDR3 is TGTGCCAGCAGTTCCCACAGGGGCAGGGCCTTCCCTGAAGCTTTCTTT. This encodes CASSSHRGRAFPEAFF.

The chain couples TRBV6-1 to TRBJ2-7; D assignment may be TRBD1 or TRBD2 (5 bases each). The germline V gene encodes CDR1 MNHNS and CDR2 SASEGT. V was clipped by 2 bases and J by 7 bases, with 18 bases between them. This CDR3 comprises 15 residues. CDR3 amino acids: CASSESDRGLGEQYF. DNA of the CDR3: TGTGCCAGCAGTGAATCTGATCGGGGCCTAGGTGAGCAGTACTTC.

The chain recombines TRBV21-1 with TRBJ2-5. Gene TRBJ2-7 matches the end of the DNA better, so the J call may be wrong. TRBV21-1 is noted as a pseudogene. The CDR3 has 14 amino acids. The chain's CDR3 is CASSKLCQFYEQYF. Written as DNA, the CDR3 is TGTGCCAGCAGCAAGCTCTGCCAGTTCTACGAGCAGTACTTC.

The chain combines TRBV4-1 with TRBJ2-1; a possible D gene is TRBD2 (6 bases). This CDR3 is 16 amino acids long. Trimming left V 0 bases short and J 3 bases short, with 12 bases between. Germline V lookup: CDR1 MGHRA, CDR2 YSYEKL. Here the CDR3 DNA reads TGCGCCAGCAGCCAAGATCGGCGGGGTCTCTACAATGAGCAGTTCTTC. Translated: CASSQDRRGLYNEQFF.

This clone turned up a few times. The chain is built from TRBV7-9 and TRBJ1-2; 8 nucleotides match TRBD1. Germline lookup yields CDR1 SEHNR and CDR2 FQNEAQ (reference sequence). V was pared by 1 base and J by 7 bases, with 2 bases of the junction left unmatched. The CDR3 contains 13 residues. Written as DNA, the CDR3 is TGTGCCAGCAGCTTAGGGACAGGGTTTGGCTACACCTTC. Translation gives CASSLGTGFGYTF.

The CDR3 bases are TGTGCCAGCAGCAAAGGGACTAGAAGTGAGACCCAGTACTTC. It is translated as CASSKGTRSETQYF. This chain uses TRBV7-2 with TRBJ2-5, with TRBD2 identical over 8 bases. J was trimmed by 5 bases and V by 5 bases; bases with no gene match: 7. The CDR3 spans 14 residues. In germline, CDR1 is SGHTA, CDR2 FQGNSA.